Many counts were recorded for the clone carrying this T cell receptor beta chain. TCRdb reanalysed the RT-PCR reads using MiXCR and keeps one entry per CDR3 protein. The sample has a few hundred thousand distinct CDR3 sequences; roughly 7.9% are singletons. This sample is drawn from a study of response to subunit inactivated influenza vaccine. The germline V gene has CDR1 MNHEY and CDR2 SVGEGT. The CDR3 extends over 12 amino acids. The trim removed 6 bases at V and 8 bases at J, leaving 4 bases unmatched. The J gene is TRBJ1-2, the V gene TRBV6-2 or TRBV6-3; 9 nucleotides agree with TRBD1. The sample in question was PBMCs from blood, obtained about 24 months after vaccination. The clonotype originates from a man aged 50 to 69 who received an inactivated influenza vaccine. The CDR3 spells CASRQGALGYTF. DNA for the CDR3: TGTGCCAGCAGACAGGGGGCGCTGGGCTACACCTTC.